This TCR beta chain was sequenced in a study of T-cell reconstitution after alpha-beta-depleted transplantation in children. During its preparation, the TCRbeta library received unique molecular identifiers. TCRdb fed the PCR reads into MiXCR, producing one record per CDR3 protein. There are tens of thousands of distinct CDR3 sequences in the sample; roughly 8.7% occur only once, and approximately 30% lies in the top ten. Germline trimming cut 1 base from V and 1 base from J; bases unmatched to any gene: 2. In germline, CDR1 is LGHNA, CDR2 YSLEER. This CDR3 contains 15 residues. General study points: Diversity and T-cell counts at one year after transplant derived mostly from new T cells. The high TCRbeta diversity at day 60 in some patients came from surviving recipient T cells and thymic progenitors. The study reportedly traced alpha-beta T cells about two months after transplant to several hundred expanded graft clones.

This clonotype came up many times. Its target is unknown. The TCR sequence derives from a male patient under 10 years old who had a stem cell transplant for chronic granulomatous disease, so the T cells may come from the graft donor. The sample in question was PBMCs, mostly from graft donor cells, obtained 60 days after TCRalphabeta/CD19-depleted stem cell transplant. The rearrangement links TRBV4-3 to TRBJ2-3; 7 bases match TRBD2. DNA for the CDR3: TGCGCCAGCAGCCAAGCGGGGGGAGGCACAGATACGCAGTATTTT. Translating it yields CASSQAGGGTDTQYF.